These T cell receptor beta chains were read from a single sample in a study of T cells in Graves' hyperthyroidism and ophthalmopathy. Each CDR3 protein gets one entry after TCRdb re-called the multiplex PCR reads with MiXCR. The sample records fewer than 700,000 distinct CDR3 sequences, around 16% being singletons. The sequenced sample consisted of blood. These receptors all stem from a woman under 40 with Graves' hyperthyroidism. CDR3s include the opening cysteine and the closing phenylalanine or tryptophan. Each record gives: CDR3 length, V gene, CDR3 protein.

14,TRBV3-1,CASSQVMRPDTQYF
16,TRBV9,CASSSASGSLEETQYF
15,TRBV4-2,CASSQGGQINEKLFF
16,TRBV7-2,CASSLTRAHSGNTIYF
14,TRBV6-1,CASSRSGDVDTQYF
15,TRBV20-1,CSAALLAGGGDTQYF
15,TRBV15,CATSRAAATNEKLFF
12,TRBV5-1,CASSWGQTEQYF
16,TRBV18,CASSPPNRAFSYEQYF
14,TRBV10-2,CASREDSSGNTIYF
13,TRBV7-9,CASSLGQNSPLHF
14,TRBV10-3,CAISEDRGVQPQHF
14,TRBV12-3/TRBV12-4,CASSFGSGSVEQFF
15,TRBV5-1,CASSLAAGSTGELFF
15,TRBV13,CASSLSEQSGNTIYF
16,TRBV5-1,CASSSPYSGSPNEQFF
15,TRBV12-3/TRBV12-4,CASLNSGESYNEQFF
15,TRBV5-6,CASSSGRDVFWGYTF
14,TRBV18,CASSRARENTEAFF
16,TRBV6-2/TRBV6-3,CASSSTSGRSYNEQLF
16,TRBV2,CASSEEGPSSYNEQFF
17,TRBV11-3,CASTKAAGKGGANVLTF
13,TRBV7-9,CASSLGQGDPLYF
17,TRBV11-2,CASSLNPQGASYNEQFF
13,TRBV28,CASSLSRGTEAFF
15,TRBV13,CASSFTGEVSYEQYF
17,TRBV5-1,CASSLGPQAGGTDTQYF
15,TRBV6-2/TRBV6-3,CASSSWRDLSYEQYF
17,TRBV5-1,CASSLGWREVGTDTQYF
15,TRBV6-5,CASSSTGENTGELFF
13,TRBV6-1,CASKRQGITEAFF
14,TRBV3-1,CASSHRDPSYEQYF
12,TRBV29-1,CSAGREVYEQYF
15,TRBV28,CASSAGKTMNTEAFF
11,TRBV5-1,CASSLRGLAFF
17,TRBV18,CASSPRLPGQGLTEAFF
12,TRBV2,CATRTGVSGYTF
15,TRBV3-1,CASSLRDTRSYGYTF
16,TRBV12-3/TRBV12-4,CASSFIAGGGTGELFF
15,TRBV9,CASSPREKSYNEQFF
15,TRBV20-1,CSAPSTSGTQETQYF
13,TRBV27,CASSPANGYEQYF
13,TRBV5-1,CASRGGSPGELFF
14,TRBV7-6,CASSGLASTDTQYF
13,TRBV5-4,CASGNGNTGELFF
18,TRBV6-9,CASSSPDRGLESNQPQHF
13,TRBV29-1,CSVEDGQIRGYTF
12,TRBV29-1,CSVEVDLDEQYF